This T cell receptor (beta chain) was profiled in a study of OX40 agonist ivuxolimab in advanced cancers. V trimming: 5 bases; J trimming: 3 bases; junction bases outside the gene matches: 11. The CDR3 spans 17 residues. CDR1 and CDR2 from the germline V gene are SGHNT and YENEEA. Some clones are missing from TCRdb's copy, which holds only in-frame ones; the method was immunoSEQ multiplex PCR. The sample holds tens of thousands of clones, approximately 84% seen once. The chain couples TRBV11-3 to TRBJ2-2, with 8 bases that match TRBD2. This clonotype was sampled from an adult with an advanced solid tumor such as melanoma, head and neck, liver or kidney cancer. This sample comprised CD4+ or CD8+ T cells sorted from blood, obtained in a trial of the OX40 agonist ivuxolimab. CDR3 sequence: CASSTFGGRSDTGELFF. CDR3 bases: TGTGCCAGCAGCACCTTCGGCGGGAGGTCAGACACCGGGGAGCTGTTTTTT.